The present T cell receptor (beta chain) was sequenced within a study of cytomegalovirus exposure and HLA in healthy donors. Study as a whole: Drawn from HLA-typed donors, about 85 million unique TCRs were held in an early data release.

The PCR contained 60 Vbeta and 13 Jbeta primers. Repertoires were generated with immunoSEQ multiplex PCR, while TCRdb's copy carries only in-frame clones and drops some. This sample yields roughly 120,000 clones, of which about four fifths are seen a single time; approximately 0.97% belongs to the top ten. Note on this clone: Its antigen remains unidentified.

Healthy people donating bone marrow made up the donors. Study results and caveats: Later findings reportedly placed an Asian-associated ancestry cluster below the roughly 700-donor mean for N-insertions.

Sequences were obtained from PBMCs. This sequence originates from a human donor in good health.

CDR3 in amino acids: CASSEIGDTQYF. CDR3 DNA: TGTGCCAGCAGCGAGATCGGAGATACGCAGTATTTT. The V call is TRBV7-9, the J call TRBJ2-3; no definite D call. The CDR3 sequence is 12 residues long. The V and J ends lost 5 bases and 5 bases respectively, with 8 bases between them. CDR1 SEHNR and CDR2 FQNEAQ come from the germline V gene (reference sequence).